These 25 T cell receptor beta chains originate from one sample sequenced in a study of TIL therapy for anti-PD-1-resistant metastatic lung cancer. The time point denotes: pre-treatment sample, taken before nivolumab and TIL therapy. Most excised metastases sampled were pleural nodules or supraclavicular lymph nodes. This was the immunoSEQ v3 assay. TCRdb keeps only in-frame clones here, not all; method: immunoSEQ multiplex PCR. The table has 25,000 to 30,000 clones, roughly 72% seen once. The material was tumor tissue, obtained at baseline. These receptor sequences come from a person aged 25-79 years with non-small cell lung cancer.

In its sample, this clone was seen once. This chain uses TRBV6-5 with TRBJ1-2; TRBD1 might be the D (5 bases). Per the germline V gene, CDR1 is MNHEY and CDR2 is SVGAGI. The CDR3 runs to 16 residues. Trimming pared 4 bases from V and 4 bases from J, leaving 19 bases between. This CDR3 reads CASSSDTNDGLYGYTF. The CDR3, as DNA: TGTGCCAGCAGTTCGGACACCAACGACGGGCTCTATGGCTACACCTTC.

This clone was detected a few times. V and J are TRBV9 and TRBJ2-1; 10 bases map to TRBD2. The CDR3 is 15 amino acids. Per the germline V gene, CDR1 is SGDLS and CDR2 is YYNGEE. V lost 3 bases, J lost 7 bases, and 7 bases stayed unmatched. CDR3 protein: CASSDERGGVNEQFF. CDR3 bases: TGTGCCAGCAGCGACGAGCGGGGGGGTGTGAATGAGCAGTTCTTC.

This clone turned up a few times. The chain combines TRBV6-6 with TRBJ1-6; D remains ambiguous. Germline V gives CDR1 MNHNY, CDR2 SVGAGI (reference sequence). This CDR3 has 15 residues. V lost 5 bases, J lost 6 bases, and 14 bases lay in between. CDR3 in amino acids: CASSRRQPANSPLHF. Here the CDR3 DNA reads TGTGCCAGCAGTCGCCGCCAGCCGGCTAATTCACCCCTCCACTTT.

The table lists this clone with a count of one. The chain joins TRBV9 to TRBJ1-1; D is unresolved. The V end lost 4 bases, the J end lost 1 base, and 8 bases lay between the germline ends. Germline V gives CDR1 SGDLS, CDR2 YYNGEE. This CDR3 region has 13 residues. The CDR3 nucleotides are TGTGCCAGCAGCATCCGACAGAACACTGAAGCTTTCTTT. Protein product: CASSIRQNTEAFF.

This rearrangement joins TRBV19 to TRBJ1-1; TRBD1 might be the D (5 bases). The V end was cut by 3 bases, the J end by 5 bases, with 13 bases between. Germline CDR1 is LNHDA and CDR2 is SQIVND (reference sequence). CDR3 length equals 14 residues. The CDR3 loop reads CASSIRDRGTEAFF. The CDR3 DNA sequence: TGTGCCAGTAGTATCAGAGATAGGGGAACTGAAGCTTTCTTT.

The rearrangement uses TRBV6-4 and TRBJ1-5; 7 bases agree with TRBD1. The CDR3 length is 18 residues. V dropped 5 bases and J dropped 1; count of bases not matched to a gene: 14. CDR1 and CDR2 from the germline V gene are MRHNA and SNTAGT. The CDR3 DNA follows: TGTGCCAGCAGTTTAGGAACTCAAACGGGACAGAGCAATCAGCCCCAGCATTTT. It yields the protein CASSLGTQTGQSNQPQHF.

The CDR3 loop reads CASSENRGTSPLHF. CDR3 DNA: TGTGCCAGCAGTGAAAACAGGGGAACTTCACCCCTCCACTTT. V usage is TRBV6-1 and J usage is TRBJ1-6, with 7 positions matching TRBD1. The CDR3 loop spans 14 amino acids. Germline values: CDR1 MNHNS, CDR2 SASEGT. V lost 2 bases to trimming and J lost 9 bases; unmatched junction nucleotides: 4.

This chain uses TRBV5-6 with TRBJ2-1; TRBD2 matches at 14 bases. V was pared by 2 bases and J by 8 bases, with 12 bases of the junction left unmatched. Germline CDR1 and CDR2: SGHDT and YYEEEE. The CDR3 runs to 18 residues. CDR3 nucleotide sequence: TGTGCCAGCAGCTTTCTGGGACTAGCGGGGGTAGCTGGCGATGAGCAGTTCTTC. It specifies CASSFLGLAGVAGDEQFF.

V gene TRBV28 combines with J gene TRBJ1-2; no reliable D call. The CDR3 extends over 12 amino acids. The germline gives CDR1 MDHEN, CDR2 SYDVKM. V lost 7 bases, J lost 0 bases, and 6 bases lay in between. This CDR3 is CASKETNYGYTF. The CDR3 DNA reads TGTGCCAGCAAAGAGACTAACTATGGCTACACCTTC.

This clone rates as medium-sized (0.01 to 0.1%). The rearrangement links TRBV19 to TRBJ2-2, with a weak D call TRBD2 (6 bases). The CDR3 sequence is 14 residues long. Germline assignment: CDR1 LNHDA and CDR2 SQIVND (reference sequence). V was cut by 5 bases and J by 4 bases, with 11 bases left in between. This CDR3 is CASSPAGGTGELFF. CDR3 coding DNA: TGTGCCAGTAGTCCAGCGGGTGGCACCGGGGAGCTGTTTTTT.

This clone has just one count. In DNA, the CDR3 is TGTGCCAGCAGCGAAGGAACTCACAATACGCAGTATTTT. Translation: CASSEGTHNTQYF. The chain uses TRBV28 and TRBJ2-3; D remains unclear. This CDR3 has 13 residues. V was shortened by 6 bases and J by 7 bases, with 14 bases between the two germline ends. Germline CDR1 and CDR2: MDHEN and SYDVKM.

The rearrangement uses TRBV4-3 and TRBJ2-7; D is unresolved. Germline V CDR1 and CDR2: LGHNA, YSLEER. CDR3 length: 15 amino acids. Trimming shortened V by 1 base and J by 0 bases, and 10 bases separated the two germline ends. DNA for the CDR3: TGCGCCAGCAGCCAAGTACAGACGAGCTCCTACGAGCAGTACTTC. Translation: CASSQVQTSSYEQYF.

V usage is TRBV7-9 and J usage is TRBJ2-1; the match to TRBD2 covers 13 bases. Germline CDR1 reads SEHNR; CDR2 reads FQNEAQ (reference sequence). The CDR3 consists of 18 residues. The V and J ends lost 3 bases and 4 bases, in that order; junction bases with no gene match: 9. The CDR3 loop is CASSFPRLAGGIYNEQFF. The CDR3 coding sequence is TGTGCCAGCAGCTTTCCTCGACTAGCGGGGGGTATATACAATGAGCAGTTCTTC.

The chain couples TRBV5-6 to TRBJ1-4; D unclear. In germline, CDR1 is SGHDT, CDR2 YYEEEE. The V end lost 2 bases, the J end lost 4 bases, and 6 bases lay between the germline ends. The CDR3 length is 13 residues. CDR3 amino acids: CASSFWVNEKLFF. The CDR3 DNA follows: TGTGCCAGCAGCTTCTGGGTTAATGAAAAACTGTTTTTT.

The rearrangement joins TRBV6-5 to TRBJ2-7; the match to TRBD2 covers 8 bases. CDR3 length: 14 residues. The germline V gene has CDR1 MNHEY and CDR2 SVGAGI. V shed 2 bases and J 0 bases; nucleotides not matched to a gene: 0. CDR3 DNA: TGTGCCAGCAGTTACGGGACTAGCTCCTACGAGCAGTACTTC. This sequence encodes CASSYGTSSYEQYF.

This clone was seen a single time. CDR3 region: CASSRTLGATNEKLFF. CDR3 coding DNA: TGCGCCAGCAGCCGAACGTTGGGAGCAACTAATGAAAAACTGTTTTTT. The rearrangement links TRBV4-3 to TRBJ1-4; D gene uncertain. Germline-derived CDR1 and CDR2 are LGHNA and YSLEER. Trimming pared 4 bases from V and 0 bases from J, leaving 12 bases between. This CDR3 comprises 16 residues.

This clone has just a few counts. This chain connects TRBV2 to TRBJ2-1; no firm D call. Germline CDR1 SNHLY, CDR2 FYNNEI. Trimming removed 6 bases at V and 9 bases at J, with 9 bases between. The CDR3 extends over 11 amino acids. The CDR3 DNA follows: TGTGCCAGCAGCAAGATCGTTGAGCAGTTCTTC. Protein sequence: CASSKIVEQFF.

The gene calls are TRBV5-3 and TRBJ2-7; possibly TRBD1 or TRBD2 for D (5 bases each). TRBV5-3 falls under the ORF class, with uncertain function. V lost 3 bases, J lost 6 bases, and 16 bases lay in between. The CDR3 runs to 14 residues. The CDR3 DNA follows: TGTGCCAGAAGCTGCCAGGGACCCGTTGGCGAGCAGTACTTC. Encoded protein: CARSCQGPVGEQYF.

CDR3 sequence: CASSFDLYEQFF. In DNA form, the CDR3 reads TGTGCCAGCAGTTTCGATCTATATGAGCAGTTCTTC. The J gene is TRBJ2-1, the V gene TRBV25-1; D is ambiguous. CDR3 size: 12 residues. CDR1 and CDR2 (germline): MGHDK, SYGVNS. V was pared by 5 bases and J by 8 bases, with 10 bases between.

For this clone: The same CDR3 also results from other DNA sequences found in this sample. The V gene is TRBV7-2, the J gene TRBJ2-1; 8 bases fit TRBD2. Trimming took 5 bases from V and 2 from J; bases not matched to a gene: 5. Germline assignment: CDR1 SGHTA and CDR2 FQGNSA. The CDR3 totals 15 residues. The CDR3 DNA sequence: TGTGCCAGCAGCCCCGCCGGGGGGGCCTACAATGAGCAGTTCTTC. It encodes CASSPAGGAYNEQFF.

This clone has only a few counts. The chain uses TRBV4-1 and TRBJ1-2; weak D call: TRBD1 (5 bases). The CDR3 length is 14 residues. Germline CDR1 reads MGHRA; CDR2 reads YSYEKL. V was trimmed by 1 base and J by 3 bases, leaving 9 bases between them. CDR3 coding DNA: TGCGCCAGCAGCCAAGTTTGGGGGTACTATGGCTACACCTTC. Encoded protein: CASSQVWGYYGYTF.

The chain is built from TRBV6-1 and TRBJ2-7, with 7 bases fitting TRBD2. The CDR3 consists of 15 residues. V lost 6 bases and J lost 3; bases outside the gene matches: 11. Germline loops: CDR1 MNHNS, CDR2 SASEGT. The DNA of the CDR3 is TGTGCCAGCAGAGGAGGAAGCGGGGAGGTCTACGAGCAGTACTTC. It translates to CASRGGSGEVYEQYF.

This chain links TRBV19 with TRBJ1-5; 7 bases map to TRBD1. V lost 4 bases and J lost 7; bases outside the gene matches: 1. CDR1 and CDR2 from the germline V gene are LNHDA and SQIVND (reference sequence). The CDR3 has 12 residues. CDR3 in amino acids: CASSTGQQPQHF. For the CDR3, the DNA is TGTGCCAGTAGTACGGGACAGCAGCCCCAGCATTTT.

The chain combines TRBV6-6 with TRBJ2-2; D uncertain. Germline V gives CDR1 MNHNY, CDR2 SVGAGI (reference sequence). This CDR3 region has 12 residues. Trimming shortened V by 1 base and J by 7 bases, and 4 bases separated the two germline ends. CDR3 protein: CASSYFGGELFF. The CDR3 region has the DNA TGTGCCAGCAGTTACTTTGGCGGGGAGCTGTTTTTT.

V gene TRBV6-1 combines with J gene TRBJ1-1; maybe TRBD1 (6 bases). The V end lost 7 bases, the J end lost 8 bases, and 20 bases lay between the germline ends. The CDR3 extends over 14 amino acids. CDR1 and CDR2 from the germline V gene are MNHNS and SASEGT. This CDR3 reads CASIPTGSVLEAFF. Written as DNA, the CDR3 is TGTGCCAGCATACCCACAGGGTCGGTCTTGGAAGCTTTCTTT.